The T cell receptor beta chain described here comes from a study of shared clonotypes between healthy human individuals. This CDR3 has 15 residues. Germline CDR1 and CDR2: MNHNS and SASEGT. The V gene end was trimmed by 1 base and the J gene end by 5 bases; junction bases not matched to a gene: 3. Naive-designated CD8 cells lacked CD45RO, were positively enriched for CCR7, and omitted terminally differentiated effector memory CD45RA+ cells. Assay: immunoSEQ multiplex PCR; the TCRdb copy retains only in-frame clones and omits some. The top ten clones hold more than 0.95% of a sample with more than 2 million clones, over 85% of them seen once.

This clonotype originated in a man between 18 and 35 years old in good health. This chain connects TRBV6-1 to TRBJ2-2; 8 bases agree with TRBD1. Input material: naive CD8+ T cells sorted from blood. CDR3 nucleotide sequence: TGTGCCAGCAGTGAAGAATGGACAGGGACCGGGGAGCTGTTTTTT. Translating it yields CASSEEWTGTGELFF.